These 8 T cell receptor beta chains originate from one sample sequenced in a study of CD8+ T cells in alopecia areata. Reverse transcription of extracted RNA yielded cDNA, which provided the sequencing template. This table comes from immunoSEQ multiplex PCR, and its TCRdb copy is limited to in-frame clones, with some not included. The sample gives more than 9,500 clones, 50% to 65% of which show up once; over 12% is in the top ten. The study team obtained lesional scalp punch biopsies and peripheral blood from alopecia areata patients. Input material: skin. These receptors were collected from a human donor with alopecia areata.

Only a few counts were recorded for this clone. The chain has TRBV2 and TRBJ1-5; D is uncertain. Germline assignment: CDR1 SNHLY and CDR2 FYNNEI. This CDR3 has 12 residues. V was trimmed by 8 bases and J by 0 bases, leaving 5 bases between them. The CDR3 loop is CASRYSNQPQHF. CDR3 nucleotides: TGTGCCAGCCGGTATAGCAATCAGCCCCAGCATTTT.

This clone is a singleton in its sample. V and J are TRBV10-3 and TRBJ1-5; D is perhaps TRBD1 (5 bases). The V gene's germline CDR1 is ENHRY and CDR2 SYGVKD. V dropped 4 bases and J dropped 0 bases, with 7 bases sitting between them. The CDR3 sequence is 14 residues long. The CDR3 DNA sequence: TGTGCCATCAGTGTAGGGGTTAGCAATCAGCCCCAGCATTTT. Translated: CAISVGVSNQPQHF.

Only one count was recorded for this clone. The chain has TRBV27 and TRBJ2-7; D is ambiguous. CDR3 length equals 13 residues. Trimming shortened V by 5 bases and J by 3 bases, and 11 bases separated the two germline ends. Germline V CDR1 and CDR2: MNHEY, SMNVEV (reference sequence). For the CDR3, the DNA is TGTGCCAGCAGTCAGTCCCCCGGCTACGAGCAGTACTTC. Translating gives CASSQSPGYEQYF.

This clone was recorded a few times. The CDR3 bases are TGTGCCAGCAGTGAGTCGGGTCCGAGGAGAAGCACAGATACGCAGTATTTT. As protein: CASSESGPRRSTDTQYF. The rearrangement links TRBV2 to TRBJ2-3, with D unresolved. V was cut by 3 bases and J by 0 bases, with 16 bases left in between. Germline assignment: CDR1 SNHLY and CDR2 FYNNEI. This CDR3 contains 17 residues.

This chain links TRBV7-8 with TRBJ2-1; 7 bases line up with TRBD1. Losses at the gene ends were 2 bases for V and 4 bases for J; bases not matched to a gene: 11. From germline, CDR1 is SGHVS and CDR2 FQNEAQ. This CDR3 spans 17 amino acids. The CDR3 sequence is CASSLIGTGARYNEQFF. In DNA form, the CDR3 reads TGTGCCAGCAGCTTAATAGGTACAGGGGCAAGATACAATGAGCAGTTCTTC.

The chain is built from TRBV14 and TRBJ2-7; D gene unclear. V lost 3 bases, J lost 4 bases, and 4 bases lay in between. Germline V CDR1 and CDR2: SGHDN, FVKESK. The CDR3 spans 11 residues. CDR3 nucleotides: TGTGCCAGCAGCCAGTTTTACGAGCAGTACTTC. Its protein is CASSQFYEQYF.

The genes are TRBV5-8 and TRBJ2-3, with D perhaps TRBD2 (6 bases). Germline-derived CDR1 and CDR2 are SGHTS and YDEGEE. The CDR3 covers 17 residues. V lost 3 bases to trimming and J lost 6 bases, with 23 bases between them. The CDR3 DNA reads TGTGCCAGCAGCTGGGGCCGGGACTCCGAAAACGGTGATACGCAGTATTTT. Protein sequence: CASSWGRDSENGDTQYF.

This clone has just a few counts. CDR3 in DNA: TGTGCCAGTAGTAGGGGATATCAGCAGTTCTTC. Protein: CASSRGYQQFF. V gene TRBV19 combines with J gene TRBJ2-1; D is unresolved. Between the trimmed V and J ends, which lost 4 bases and 11 bases, there was a span of 9 bases. The CDR3 covers 11 residues. The germline V gene has CDR1 LNHDA and CDR2 SQIVND (reference sequence). Filled out from reference TRBV19 and TRBJ2-1, the complete variable domain reads DGGITQSPKYLFRKEGQNVTLSCEQNLNHDAMYWYRQDPGQGLRLIYYSQIVNDFQKGDIAEGYSVSREKKESFPLTVTSAQKNPTAFYLCASSRGYQQFFGPGTRLTVL.